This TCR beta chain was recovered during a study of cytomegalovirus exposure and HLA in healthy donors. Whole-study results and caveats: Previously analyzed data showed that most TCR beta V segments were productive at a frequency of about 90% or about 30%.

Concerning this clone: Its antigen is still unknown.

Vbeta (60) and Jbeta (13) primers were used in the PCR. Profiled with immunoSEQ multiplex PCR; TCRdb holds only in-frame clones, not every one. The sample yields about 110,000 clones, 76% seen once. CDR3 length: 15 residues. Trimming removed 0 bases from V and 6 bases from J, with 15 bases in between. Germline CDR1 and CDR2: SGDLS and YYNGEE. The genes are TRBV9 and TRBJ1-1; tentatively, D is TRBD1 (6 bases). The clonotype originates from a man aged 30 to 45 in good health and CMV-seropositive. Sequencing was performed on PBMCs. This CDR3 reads CASSVEGRGTAEAFF. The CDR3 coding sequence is TGTGCCAGCAGCGTAGAGGGCAGGGGAACGGCTGAAGCTTTCTTT.